Following are 5 T cell receptor beta chains from one sample sequenced in a study of chronic HIV infection and antiretroviral therapy (dated by TCRdb to the mid-2010s). Libraries were made using 5' RACE. For sequencing, an Illumina MiSeq was employed. Starting from the raw public reads, TCRdb applied fastp trimming at Q25, assembled clones with MiXCR and retained in-frame beta chains. Each CDR3 protein appears once, grouped with its most common genes and DNA. The sample has some 37,000 distinct CDR3 sequences on record, 8.2% of them singletons. 2.5% to 3.5% of the sample lies in the top ten. The sequencing sample was made of peripheral blood. These receptors came from an adult who had HIV and had not received antiretroviral therapy, or was an uninfected healthy control (not recorded which).

This clonotype was detected ten times or more. The genes are TRBV25-1 and TRBJ2-2; 9 bases agree with TRBD1. This CDR3 region has 16 residues. CDR1 and CDR2 from the germline V gene are MGHDK and SYGVNS. V was clipped by 2 bases and J by 4 bases; unmatched bases: 5. CDR3 protein: CASSEGTGYGTGELFF. CDR3 DNA sequence: TGTGCCAGCAGTGAAGGGACAGGGTATGGCACCGGGGAGCTGTTTTTT.

This clonotype was seen many times. The CDR3 DNA reads as TGCAGCGCCGCACTAGCGGGAGACTACAATGAGCAGTTCTTC. This gives the protein CSAALAGDYNEQFF. The V call is TRBV29-1, the J call TRBJ2-1, with 11 nucleotides matching TRBD2. The CDR3 totals 14 residues. Germline V gene lookup returns CDR1 SQVTM and CDR2 ANQGSEA. J lost 3 bases, V lost 7 bases, and 5 bases had no gene match.

In this sample, this clonotype turned up many times. This rearrangement joins TRBV28 to TRBJ2-7, with 8 bases matching TRBD1. The CDR3 spans 15 residues. V trimming: 3 bases; J trimming: 4 bases; junction bases outside the gene matches: 8. The V gene's germline CDR1 is MDHEN and CDR2 SYDVKM. The DNA of the CDR3 is TGTGCCAGCAGTTTCCGGGACAGGACCTTTTACGAGCAGTACTTC. This translates into CASSFRDRTFYEQYF.

This clonotype is termed medium-sized. The rearrangement uses TRBV10-3 and TRBJ2-3; D remains ambiguous. The CDR3 has 15 amino acids. Germline loops: CDR1 ENHRY, CDR2 SYGVKD. Trimming shortened V by 2 bases and J by 0 bases, and 9 bases separated the two germline ends. CDR3 sequence: CAISELVDSTDTQYF. Written as DNA, the CDR3 is TGTGCCATCAGTGAGCTTGTAGATAGCACAGATACGCAGTATTTT.

The CDR3 reads CASSFRGEGSPLHF. The CDR3 DNA sequence: TGTGCCAGCAGTTTTCGGGGGGAGGGTTCACCCCTCCACTTT. V usage is TRBV28 and J usage is TRBJ1-6; a weak D match, TRBD1 (5 bases). Trimming stripped 3 bases from V and 9 bases from J, with 12 bases between. The CDR3 totals 14 residues. Looked up from germline, CDR1 is MDHEN and CDR2 is SYDVKM.